The 15 T cell receptor beta chains listed next were all sequenced from one sample in a study of blood T cell repertoires in COVID-19. Libraries were prepared by immunoSEQ multiplex PCR; TCRdb keeps only in-frame clonotypes and omits some of them. The data contain about 310,000 clones, around 87% of them singletons. Sequenced sample: peripheral blood. These receptors all come from a man younger than 35 with active or convalescent COVID-19.

This rearrangement joins TRBV24-1 to TRBJ2-7; D gene ambiguous. The CDR3 is 13 residues long. Per the germline V gene, CDR1 is KGHDR and CDR2 is SFDVKD. Trimming stripped 2 bases from V and 4 bases from J, with 8 bases between. CDR3 nucleotides: TGTGCCACCAGTGATTGGCCCCCTTACGAGCAGTACTTC. It specifies CATSDWPPYEQYF.

The CDR3 nucleotides read TGTGCCAGCAGACCATTACGAGTCGGGGAGCTGTTTTTT. Residues: CASRPLRVGELFF. This rearrangement joins TRBV28 to TRBJ2-2, with no clear D. The CDR3 runs to 13 residues. Germline assignment: CDR1 MDHEN and CDR2 SYDVKM. The V end was cut by 6 bases, the J end by 7 bases, with 12 bases between.

This chain connects TRBV27 to TRBJ2-1, with D perhaps TRBD1 (6 bases). Germline V lookup: CDR1 MNHEY, CDR2 SMNVEV (reference sequence). The germline V and J ends were trimmed by 0 bases and 6 bases, with 6 bases remaining between them. There are 13 residues in the CDR3. The CDR3 DNA follows: TGTGCCAGCAGTTTATCAGGGGGCAATGAGCAGTTCTTC. It encodes CASSLSGGNEQFF.

Only a few counts were recorded for this clone. The chain combines TRBV19 with TRBJ2-7, with D perhaps TRBD1 (6 bases). The CDR3 contains 13 residues. V was pared by 5 bases and J by 4 bases, with 12 bases between. Germline lookup yields CDR1 LNHDA and CDR2 SQIVND (reference sequence). The CDR3 region has the DNA TGTGCCAGTAGTGTACAGGGTTCGTACGAGCAGTACTTC. Its protein is CASSVQGSYEQYF.

J is TRBJ1-4 and V is TRBV5-1; 8 nucleotides align to TRBD1. CDR3 length: 17 amino acids. From germline, CDR1 is SGHRS and CDR2 YFSETQ. Trimming took 5 bases from V and 0 from J; bases not matched to a gene: 9. In DNA form, the CDR3 reads TGCGCCAGCAGTCGGACAGGGCCGGGTGCAACTAATGAAAAACTGTTTTTT. Residues: CASSRTGPGATNEKLFF. Filled out from reference TRBV5-1 and TRBJ1-4, the complete variable domain reads KAGVTQTPRYLIKTRGQQVTLSCSPISGHRSVSWYQQTPGQGLQFLFEYFSETQRNKGNFPGRFSGRQFSNSRSEMNVSTLELGDSALYLCASSRTGPGATNEKLFFGSGTQLSVL.

DNA of the CDR3: TGTGCCAGCAGTTTTACAGGAACAGGGGAAAAACTGTTTTTT. Its translation: CASSFTGTGEKLFF. The chain uses TRBV7-2 and TRBJ1-4, with D maybe TRBD1 (6 bases). V was pared by 6 bases and J by 8 bases, with 16 bases between. CDR3 size: 14 residues. Germline CDR1 and CDR2: SGHTA and FQGNSA.

The genes are TRBV27 and TRBJ2-3; 12 bases match TRBD2. Germline loops: CDR1 MNHEY, CDR2 SMNVEV (reference sequence). This CDR3 region has 17 residues. The ends lost 0 bases at V and 4 bases at J; junction bases unmatched: 5. The CDR3 coding sequence is TGTGCCAGCAGTTTATCAAGACTAGCGGGAGCGGCAGATACGCAGTATTTT. It translates to CASSLSRLAGAADTQYF.

CDR3 amino acids: CASSPTGVADTQYF. In nucleotides, the CDR3 is TGTGCCAGCAGTCCAACAGGGGTGGCAGATACGCAGTATTTT. The chain joins TRBV6-4 to TRBJ2-3; 7 nucleotides match TRBD1. CDR3 length equals 14 residues. V lost 5 bases to trimming and J lost 4 bases; unmatched junction nucleotides: 6. The germline gives CDR1 MRHNA, CDR2 SNTAGT.

V and J are TRBV24-1 and TRBJ2-7, with TRBD2 matching over 11 bases. The CDR3 totals 18 residues. The V gene end was trimmed by 0 bases and the J gene end by 4 bases; junction bases not matched to a gene: 10. Germline V gene lookup returns CDR1 KGHDR and CDR2 SFDVKD. CDR3 in DNA: TGTGCCACCAGTGATTTGCATTCGACTAGCGGGGCACAATACGAGCAGTACTTC. Encoded protein: CATSDLHSTSGAQYEQYF.

This clone was seen more than once but under ten times. V is TRBV6-6 and J is TRBJ2-1; TRBD2 matches 14 bases. CDR1 is MNHNY and CDR2 is SVGAGI in the germline V gene (reference sequence). This CDR3 is 14 amino acids long. The V gene end was trimmed by 10 bases and the J gene end by 6 bases; junction bases not matched to a gene: 5. The chain's CDR3 is CATLGTSGSNEQFF. In nucleotides, the CDR3 is TGTGCCACACTGGGGACTAGCGGGAGCAATGAGCAGTTCTTC.

The genes are TRBV18 and TRBJ1-1, with D unresolved. The V gene's germline CDR1 is KGHSH and CDR2 LQKENI. The CDR3 has 14 amino acids. Trimming removed 6 bases from V and 6 bases from J, with 17 bases in between. The CDR3 bases are TGTGCCAGCTCCCCGAATCGACACGATGCTGAAGCTTTCTTT. Translating gives CASSPNRHDAEAFF.

The chain couples TRBV10-2 to TRBJ2-5; TRBD2 matches 8 bases. There are 13 residues in the CDR3. Unmatched junction bases numbered 6, after V lost 8 bases and J lost 4 bases. Germline V gene lookup returns CDR1 WSHSY and CDR2 SAAADI. CDR3 DNA sequence: TGCGCCAGCCACCCGGGGGGGCGAGAGACCCAGTACTTC. Protein sequence: CASHPGGRETQYF.

The V call is TRBV10-2, the J call TRBJ2-7; 8 bases map to TRBD1. The CDR3 loop spans 14 amino acids. CDR1 WSHSY and CDR2 SAAADI come from the germline V gene. V trimming: 6 bases; J trimming: 5 bases; junction bases outside the gene matches: 9. The CDR3 here is CASRVPGQGNEQYF. The CDR3 region has the DNA TGCGCCAGCAGAGTCCCCGGACAGGGAAACGAGCAGTACTTC.

The rearrangement joins TRBV23-1 to TRBJ2-2, with D tentatively TRBD2 (6 bases). TRBV23-1 is identified as an open reading frame with a role that is uncertain. The CDR3 is 16 residues long. V was pared by 0 bases and J by 7 bases, with 15 bases between. The CDR3 sequence is CASSQSSGEGVGELFF. DNA of the CDR3: TGCGCCAGCAGTCAATCCTCGGGGGAAGGTGTCGGGGAGCTGTTTTTT.

The CDR3 sequence is CASSLSGFDEKLFF. CDR3 sequence (DNA): TGCGCCAGCAGCCTCTCGGGATTTGATGAAAAACTGTTTTTT. The chain joins TRBV4-1 to TRBJ1-4; unclear D gene. Trimming removed 4 bases at V and 6 bases at J, with 12 bases between. The length of the CDR3 is 14 residues. The germline V gene has CDR1 MGHRA and CDR2 YSYEKL.